These 2 T cell receptor beta chains were all obtained from the same sample, sequenced in a study of OX40 agonist ivuxolimab in advanced cancers. Sequencing used immunoSEQ multiplex PCR; TCRdb keeps in-frame clones, though not all of them. The sample holds about 45,000 clones, approximately 91% seen once. The sample in question was CD4+ or CD8+ T cells sorted from blood, obtained in a trial of the OX40 agonist ivuxolimab. The receptors stem from an adult with an advanced solid tumor such as melanoma, head and neck, liver or kidney cancer.

The chain joins TRBV5-6 to TRBJ2-2, with 12 positions matching TRBD2. The CDR3 extends over 16 amino acids. V was clipped by 1 base and J by 6 bases; unmatched bases: 4. CDR1 and CDR2 (germline): SGHDT, YYEEEE. The CDR3 DNA follows: TGTGCCAGCAGCTTGTGGCCTAGCGGGGGGGCCGGGGAGCTGTTTTTT. Translating gives CASSLWPSGGAGELFF.

With respect to this clone: The sample has other DNA sequences that encode this CDR3 too. V and J are TRBV7-8 and TRBJ2-1, with D tentatively TRBD1 (6 bases). The length of the CDR3 is 15 residues. Trimming stripped 6 bases from V and 4 bases from J, with 16 bases between. CDR1 SGHVS and CDR2 FQNEAQ come from the germline V gene. The CDR3 here is CASRSDDRPYNEQFF. CDR3 sequence (DNA): TGTGCCAGCAGGTCCGACGACAGGCCTTACAATGAGCAGTTCTTC. Combining the CDR3 with reference TRBV7-8 and TRBJ2-1 gives the whole variable domain GAGVSQSPRYKVAKRGQDVALRCDPISGHVSLFWYQQALGQGPEFLTYFQNEAQLDKSGLPSDRFFAERPEGSVSTLKIQRTQQEDSAVYLCASRSDDRPYNEQFFGPGTRLTVL.